The rows below give T cell receptor beta chains drawn from one sample of a study of blood T cell repertoires in COVID-19. The data were produced by immunoSEQ multiplex PCR, yet TCRdb's version contains in-frame clones alone and is incomplete. Of nearly 200,000 clones detected, around four fifths appear once; the ten largest clones hold less than 20%. The sample was peripheral blood. The receptors stem from a human donor in a cohort sampled during active COVID-19. CDR3s include the opening cysteine and the closing phenylalanine or tryptophan. The D gene is left open where the match is weak. Part of the rows lack a size; the others show once, few, many or a class for expanded clones.

CDR3 DNA | CDR3 protein | CDR3 length | V gene | D gene | J gene | clone size
TGTGCCAGCAGTGCAGGGATGTCCCAGTACTTC | CASSAGMSQYF | 11 | TRBV6-2/TRBV6-3 | - | TRBJ2-5 | -
TGTGCCTGGAGCTCAAATACAGGGAACACTGAAGCTTTCTTT | CAWSSNTGNTEAFF | 14 | TRBV30 | - | TRBJ1-1 | -
TGTGCCAGCAGTCTTGACAGGGTCAGTGGCTACACCTTC | CASSLDRVSGYTF | 13 | TRBV27 | TRBD1 | TRBJ1-2 | few
TGTGCCAGCAGCTTGGCCGTCGGAGCGAACACCGGGGAGCTGTTTTTT | CASSLAVGANTGELFF | 16 | TRBV5-8 | - | TRBJ2-2 | once
TGTGCCACCAGTGATTTTCCAAATTTACAGGTCACCGGGGAGCTGTTTTTT | CATSDFPNLQVTGELFF | 17 | TRBV24-1 | - | TRBJ2-2 | -
TGCAGCGTTGGGAGCGCTACAATGAACACTGAAGCTTTCTTT | CSVGSATMNTEAFF | 14 | TRBV29-1 | - | TRBJ1-1 | -
TGTGCCAGCCGGACAGGGGCTATGTCTGAAGCTTTCTTT | CASRTGAMSEAFF | 13 | TRBV25-1 | TRBD1 | TRBJ1-1 | -
TGCGCCAGCAGCCCAGGTCTTATCCGGAGAGGGGGAAAACTGTTTTTT | CASSPGLIRRGGKLFF | 16 | TRBV4-1 | - | TRBJ1-4 | -
TGTGCCAGTAGTAATTTTATTGCGGGAGTTCCTCGTTCCTACTACGAGCAGTACTTC | CASSNFIAGVPRSYYEQYF | 19 | TRBV19 | TRBD2 | TRBJ2-7 | -
TGTGCCAGCAGTTACTCGGGGGGGCTGGGGACCCAGTACTTC | CASSYSGGLGTQYF | 14 | TRBV6-5 | - | TRBJ2-5 | -
TGTGCCAGCAGCTTCGGACAGGGCAACACTGAAGCTTTCTTT | CASSFGQGNTEAFF | 14 | TRBV5-4 | TRBD1 | TRBJ1-1 | -
TGCGCCAGCAGTCCCCTGGACACGAGGATGTCCGGGGAGCTGTTTTTT | CASSPLDTRMSGELFF | 16 | TRBV5-1 | - | TRBJ2-2 | -
TGTGCCAGCAGTGACGTGTACCAAGAGACCCAGTACTTC | CASSDVYQETQYF | 13 | TRBV2 | - | TRBJ2-5 | -
TGTGCCAGCAGTACAGGGGGCGCCAGGGGCTACACCTTC | CASSTGGARGYTF | 13 | TRBV2 | TRBD1 | TRBJ1-2 | -
TGTGCCAGTAGGGGGACAGATAGCAATCAGCCCCAGCATTTT | CASRGTDSNQPQHF | 14 | TRBV19 | TRBD1 | TRBJ1-5 | -
TGCGCCAGCAGCTTACAGGGGGCGGCGGCCGGGGAGCTGTTTTTT | CASSLQGAAAGELFF | 15 | TRBV5-1 | TRBD1 | TRBJ2-2 | -
TGTGCCAGCAGCGTAGCTACGTGGGTTAGCAAGGATGAGCAGTTCTTC | CASSVATWVSKDEQFF | 16 | TRBV9 | - | TRBJ2-1 | -
TGTGCCAGTAGTTCAAGACGGGGTGGCAATCAGCCCCAGCATTTT | CASSSRRGGNQPQHF | 15 | TRBV19 | - | TRBJ1-5 | -
TGTGCCAGCAGTCCCTCCGGGACAGGAACTCTTAATGAAAAACTGTTTTTT | CASSPSGTGTLNEKLFF | 17 | TRBV6-6 | TRBD1 | TRBJ1-4 | -
TGTGCCAGCAGCTTGGGTACAGCCTATAACTATGGCTACACCTTC | CASSLGTAYNYGYTF | 15 | TRBV5-5 | - | TRBJ1-2 | -
TGCGCCAGCAGCTTGGGGACTAGCGGGAGGGGTGAGCAGTACTTC | CASSLGTSGRGEQYF | 15 | TRBV5-1 | TRBD2 | TRBJ2-7 | -
TGTGCCAGCTCATGGGCGACGAACACCGGGGAGCTGTTTTTT | CASSWATNTGELFF | 14 | TRBV11-2 | - | TRBJ2-2 | once
TGCGCCAGCAGCTTTGATAGCTCTGGGGCCAACGTCCTGACTTTC | CASSFDSSGANVLTF | 15 | TRBV5-1 | - | TRBJ2-6 | -
TGTGCCAGCAGCTTGAGAGGACAGGGCGCTGAAGCTTTCTTT | CASSLRGQGAEAFF | 14 | TRBV5-8 | TRBD1 | TRBJ1-1 | -
TGTGCCAGCAGCCGGAGTCTTTACGAGCAGTACTTC | CASSRSLYEQYF | 12 | TRBV3-1/TRBV3-2 | - | TRBJ2-7 | -
TGTGCCAGCAGCTTAATGGGACAGGTATCCTATAATTCACCCCTCCACTTT | CASSLMGQVSYNSPLHF | 17 | TRBV28 | TRBD1 | TRBJ1-6 | -
TGTGCCACCAGTGAGGACGGGACTAATCAGCCCCAGCATTTT | CATSEDGTNQPQHF | 14 | TRBV24-1 | - | TRBJ1-5 | -
TGTGCCAGCAGTTCTACAGGGGGAGTTACCGGGGAGCTGTTTTTT | CASSSTGGVTGELFF | 15 | TRBV27 | TRBD1 | TRBJ2-2 | few
TGTGCCAGCAGCGTAGCGGGAGTACGGAATGAGCAGTTCTTC | CASSVAGVRNEQFF | 14 | TRBV9 | - | TRBJ2-1 | -
TGTGCCAGCAGTCCACACAGGGTGCAAGAGACCCAGTACTTC | CASSPHRVQETQYF | 14 | TRBV27 | - | TRBJ2-5 | -
TGTGCCAGCAGTTACTCTATGGGACAGGGGAATTCACCCCTCCACTTT | CASSYSMGQGNSPLHF | 16 | TRBV6-5 | TRBD1 | TRBJ1-6 | -
TGTGCCAGCAGGGGGAGGACCGACACTGAAGCTTTCTTT | CASRGRTDTEAFF | 13 | TRBV12-3/TRBV12-4 | - | TRBJ1-1 | -
TGTGCCAGCCGAAACCCAGTGAACACTGAAGCTTTCTTT | CASRNPVNTEAFF | 13 | TRBV27 | - | TRBJ1-1 | -
TGCGCCAGCAGCAGCCTCGGGAACACTGAAGCTTTCTTT | CASSSLGNTEAFF | 13 | TRBV5-1 | - | TRBJ1-1 | -
TGTGCCAGCAGTGAACGGCGGGAGATCCATGAGCAGTTCTTC | CASSERREIHEQFF | 14 | TRBV6-1 | TRBD2 | TRBJ2-1 | many
TGCGCCAGCATGACAGGGTGGGAAGAGACCCAGTACTTC | CASMTGWEETQYF | 13 | TRBV5-1 | TRBD1 | TRBJ2-5 | -
TGTGCCAGCAGGGAGCGAGCGGGCGTCAGCAATGAGCAGTTCTTC | CASRERAGVSNEQFF | 15 | TRBV27 | - | TRBJ2-1 | -
TGTGCCAGCAGCGTGACAGGTTACAATGAGCAGTTCTTC | CASSVTGYNEQFF | 13 | TRBV27 | - | TRBJ2-1 | few
TGTGCCAGCAGCCTCCTGGGGGGTAGCACAGATACGCAGTATTTT | CASSLLGGSTDTQYF | 15 | TRBV6-5 | - | TRBJ2-3 | -
TGTGCCAGCAGCGCTATCGGGATACCAAAAGAGACCCAGTACTTC | CASSAIGIPKETQYF | 15 | TRBV7-8 | - | TRBJ2-5 | -
TGTGCCAGCAGCCGGGGACTCTTAAACTACAATGAGCAGTTCTTC | CASSRGLLNYNEQFF | 15 | TRBV3-1/TRBV3-2 | - | TRBJ2-1 | -
TGTGCCAGCAGCCCAGGGGGAGGCACTGAAGCTTTCTTT | CASSPGGGTEAFF | 13 | TRBV7-3 | TRBD1 | TRBJ1-1 | -
TGCGCCAGCAGCTTGGGTCAACAAAATGAAGCTTTCTTT | CASSLGQQNEAFF | 13 | TRBV5-1 | - | TRBJ1-1 | -
TGTGCCAGCAGTTCGACCCTGGGGGGGCGGATTGGGACAGATACGCAGTATTTT | CASSSTLGGRIGTDTQYF | 18 | TRBV7-9 | - | TRBJ2-3 | -
TGTGCCAGCAGTTACTCTTTCAATTCAGATACGCAGTATTTT | CASSYSFNSDTQYF | 14 | TRBV6-5 | - | TRBJ2-3 | -
TGTGCCAGTAGGGCCGGGACTGGGCCCTACGAGCAGTACTTC | CASRAGTGPYEQYF | 14 | TRBV19 | - | TRBJ2-7 | -
TGCGCCAGCAGCCTCCCTGGGCACTATGGCTACACCTTC | CASSLPGHYGYTF | 13 | TRBV4-1 | - | TRBJ1-2 | once
TGTGCCAGCAGAGTGGGGGCGGGCGAAGCTTTCTTT | CASRVGAGEAFF | 12 | TRBV3-1/TRBV3-2 | - | TRBJ1-1 | few
TGTGCCAGCAGTTTACAAGTCGGTCAGCCCCAGCATTTT | CASSLQVGQPQHF | 13 | TRBV28 | - | TRBJ1-5 | -
TGTGCCAGCAGTTTGGCGGTACAACCCTACAATGAGCAGTTCTTC | CASSLAVQPYNEQFF | 15 | TRBV27 | - | TRBJ2-1 | -
TGCGCCAGCAGCCAAACTCGTAATGAAAAACTGTTTTTT | CASSQTRNEKLFF | 13 | TRBV4-1 | - | TRBJ1-4 | -
TGTGCCAGCAGTCAAGACAGGACCCAGCCCCAGCATTTT | CASSQDRTQPQHF | 13 | TRBV6-6 | - | TRBJ1-5 | few